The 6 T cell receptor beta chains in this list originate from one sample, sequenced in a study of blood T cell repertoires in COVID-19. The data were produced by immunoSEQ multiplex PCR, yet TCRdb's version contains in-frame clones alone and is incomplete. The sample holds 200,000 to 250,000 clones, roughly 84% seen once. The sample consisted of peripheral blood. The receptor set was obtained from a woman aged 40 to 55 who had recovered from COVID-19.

DNA for the CDR3: TGTGCCAGCAGCTTTGCCGGGTTTAGTGGCTACACCTTC. It yields the protein CASSFAGFSGYTF. The chain joins TRBV13 to TRBJ1-2; D is unresolved. Germline V gives CDR1 PRHDT, CDR2 FYEKMQ (reference sequence). Trimming left V 3 bases short and J 7 bases short, with 12 bases between. The CDR3 has 13 amino acids.

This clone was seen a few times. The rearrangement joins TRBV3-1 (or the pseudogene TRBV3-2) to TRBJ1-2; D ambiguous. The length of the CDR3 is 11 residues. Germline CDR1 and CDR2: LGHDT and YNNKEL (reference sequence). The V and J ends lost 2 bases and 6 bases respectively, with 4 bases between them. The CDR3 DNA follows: TGTGCCAGCAGCCAATCGGATGGCTACACCTTC. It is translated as CASSQSDGYTF.

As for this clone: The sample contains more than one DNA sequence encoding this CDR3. CDR3 sequence: CASSGQMNTEAFF. The CDR3 coding sequence is TGTGCCAGCAGTGGGCAGATGAACACTGAAGCTTTCTTT. The rearrangement uses TRBV12-3 or TRBV12-4 and TRBJ1-1; D uncertain. Between the trimmed V and J ends, which lost 5 bases and 0 bases, there was a span of 7 bases. The CDR3 totals 13 residues.

In DNA, the CDR3 is TGTGCCAGCAGCTTGCGGGGGACGTTAGACGAGCAGTACTTC. As protein: CASSLRGTLDEQYF. This chain connects TRBV5-8 to TRBJ2-7, with D possibly TRBD2 on 6 matching bases. The germline V gene has CDR1 SGHTS and CDR2 YDEGEE. Trimming took 1 base from V and 5 from J, leaving 13 bases between them. This CDR3 spans 14 amino acids.

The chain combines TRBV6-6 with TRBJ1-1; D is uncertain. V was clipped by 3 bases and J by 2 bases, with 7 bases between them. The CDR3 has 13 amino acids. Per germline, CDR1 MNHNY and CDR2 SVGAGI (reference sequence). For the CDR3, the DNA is TGTGCCAGCAGTTATGGGCCAAACACTGAAGCTTTCTTT. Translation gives CASSYGPNTEAFF.

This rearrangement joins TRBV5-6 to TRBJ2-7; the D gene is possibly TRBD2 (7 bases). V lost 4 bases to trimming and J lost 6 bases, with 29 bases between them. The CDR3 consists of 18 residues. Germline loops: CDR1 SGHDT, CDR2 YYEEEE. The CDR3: CASSPRGGPSGAHGEQYF. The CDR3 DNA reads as TGTGCCAGCAGCCCTAGGGGGGGACCTTCCGGGGCGCATGGCGAGCAGTACTTC.